The clone carrying this T cell receptor beta chain was recorded a few times. Its antigen is as yet unknown. The sample is drawn from a study of CD8+ T cells in alopecia areata. Study details: The study gave tofacitinib for 6 to 18 months, then 6 months off drug.

Findings and limits, study-wide: Scalp lesions, especially in alopecia totalis/universalis, had higher clonality than normal scalp. Whereas mice showed it more clearly, TCR sharing across patients was murkier, possibly because of HLA.

Trimming removed 7 bases at V and 5 bases at J, with 18 bases between. The CDR3 covers 14 residues. CDR1 and CDR2 (germline): SQVTM, ANQGSEA. RNA, once extracted, was reverse transcribed into cDNA for use as the sequencing template. Clones were sequenced by immunoSEQ multiplex PCR, and TCRdb holds only the in-frame ones, with some missing. The sample consists of 110,000 to 150,000 clones, about 59% of them appearing once. Stated treatment: oral pan-JAK inhibitor, 5-10 mg twice daily. Alopecia areata patients provided lesional scalp punch biopsies and peripheral blood. V and J are TRBV29-1 and TRBJ2-1; unclear D gene. The sample was CD8+ T cells sorted from blood, taken at week 4, from a patient treated with tofacitinib. This sequence was found in a human donor with alopecia areata. The CDR3 is CSAPTLEANNEQFF. CDR3 sequence (DNA): TGCAGCGCCCCCACTCTAGAGGCCAACAATGAGCAGTTCTTC.